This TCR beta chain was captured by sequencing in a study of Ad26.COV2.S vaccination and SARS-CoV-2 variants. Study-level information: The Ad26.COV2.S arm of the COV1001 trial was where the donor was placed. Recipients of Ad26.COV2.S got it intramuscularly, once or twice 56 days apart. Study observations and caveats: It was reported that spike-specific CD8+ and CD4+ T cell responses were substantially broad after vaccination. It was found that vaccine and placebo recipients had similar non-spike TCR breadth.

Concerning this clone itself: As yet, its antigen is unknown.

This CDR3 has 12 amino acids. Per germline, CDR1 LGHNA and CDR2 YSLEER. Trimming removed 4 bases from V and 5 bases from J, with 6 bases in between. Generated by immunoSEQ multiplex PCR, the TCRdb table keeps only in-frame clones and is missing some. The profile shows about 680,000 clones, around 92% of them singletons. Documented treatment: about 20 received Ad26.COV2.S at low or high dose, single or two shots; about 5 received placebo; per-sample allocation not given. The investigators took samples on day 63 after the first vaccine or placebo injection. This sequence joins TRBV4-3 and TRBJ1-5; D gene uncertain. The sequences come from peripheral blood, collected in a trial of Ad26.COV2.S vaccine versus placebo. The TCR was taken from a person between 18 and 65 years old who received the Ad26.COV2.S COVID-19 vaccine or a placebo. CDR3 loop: CASSPGDQPQHF. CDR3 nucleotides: TGCGCCAGCAGCCCGGGAGATCAGCCCCAGCATTTT.